This T cell receptor beta chain was captured in a study of OX40 agonist ivuxolimab in advanced cancers. Background on the study: In this trial design, patients received ivuxolimab intravenously at 0.01 to 10 mg/kg every 2 weeks.

This CDR3 has 16 residues. Germline lookup yields CDR1 MGHRA and CDR2 YSYEKL. V lost 0 bases, J lost 3 bases, and 15 bases lay in between. Findings and limits, study-wide: What antigens the expanded peripheral T cells recognized was never established.

This clone was detected once. The antigen is undetermined. Only in-frame clones appear in the TCRdb table, and some are missing; sequencing was by immunoSEQ multiplex PCR. The profile covers roughly 42,000 clones, with 80% to 90% appearing a single time and about 12% taken by the ten largest. This clonotype was obtained from an adult with an advanced solid tumor such as melanoma, head and neck, liver or kidney cancer. This material consisted of CD4+ or CD8+ T cells sorted from blood, taken in a trial of the OX40 agonist ivuxolimab. The rearrangement joins TRBV4-1 to TRBJ2-7, with D perhaps matching TRBD1 (6 bases). The CDR3 nucleotides are TGCGCCAGCAGCCAAGATACGGCTAGCAGGGGCTACGAGCAGTACTTC. It yields the protein CASSQDTASRGYEQYF.